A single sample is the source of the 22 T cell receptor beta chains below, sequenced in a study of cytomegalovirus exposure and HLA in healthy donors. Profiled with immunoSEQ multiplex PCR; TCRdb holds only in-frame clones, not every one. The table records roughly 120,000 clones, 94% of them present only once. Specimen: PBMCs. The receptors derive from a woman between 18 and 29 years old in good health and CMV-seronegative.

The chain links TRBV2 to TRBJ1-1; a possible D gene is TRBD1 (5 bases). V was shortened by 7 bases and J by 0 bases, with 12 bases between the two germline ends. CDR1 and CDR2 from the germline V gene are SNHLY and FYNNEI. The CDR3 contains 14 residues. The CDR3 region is CASMVGAMNTEAFF. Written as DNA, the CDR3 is TGTGCCAGCATGGTTGGGGCGATGAACACTGAAGCTTTCTTT.

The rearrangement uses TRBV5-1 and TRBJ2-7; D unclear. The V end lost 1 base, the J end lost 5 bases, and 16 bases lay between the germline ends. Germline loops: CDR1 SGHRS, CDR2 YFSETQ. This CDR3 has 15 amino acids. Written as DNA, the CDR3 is TGCGCCAGCAGCTTGTTCCCCGGATCAGGCGACGAGCAGTACTTC. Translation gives CASSLFPGSGDEQYF.

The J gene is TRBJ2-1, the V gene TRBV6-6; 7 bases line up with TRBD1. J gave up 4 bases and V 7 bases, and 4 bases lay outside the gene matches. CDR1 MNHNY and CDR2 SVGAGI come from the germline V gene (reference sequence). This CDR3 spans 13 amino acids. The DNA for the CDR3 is TGTGCCAGCACCCTGGACAGGTACAATGAGCAGTTCTTC. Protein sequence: CASTLDRYNEQFF.

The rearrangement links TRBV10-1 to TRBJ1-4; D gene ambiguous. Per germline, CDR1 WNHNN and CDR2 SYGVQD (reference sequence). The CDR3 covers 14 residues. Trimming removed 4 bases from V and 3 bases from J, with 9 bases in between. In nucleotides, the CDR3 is TGCGCCAGCAGTGGTGGAGCTTCTAATGAAAAACTGTTTTTT. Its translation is CASSGGASNEKLFF.

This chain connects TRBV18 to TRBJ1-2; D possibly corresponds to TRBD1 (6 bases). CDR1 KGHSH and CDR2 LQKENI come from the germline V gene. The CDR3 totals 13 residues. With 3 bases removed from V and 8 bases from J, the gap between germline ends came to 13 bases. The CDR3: CASSPVQGEGYTF. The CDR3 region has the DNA TGTGCCAGCTCACCGGTACAGGGTGAGGGCTACACCTTC.

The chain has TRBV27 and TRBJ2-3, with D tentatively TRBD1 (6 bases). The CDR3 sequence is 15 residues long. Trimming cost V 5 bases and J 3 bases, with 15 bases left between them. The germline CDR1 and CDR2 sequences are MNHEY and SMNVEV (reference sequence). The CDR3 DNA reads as TGTGCCAGCAGTCCCCCCGACAGGAGGACAGATACGCAGTATTTT. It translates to CASSPPDRRTDTQYF.

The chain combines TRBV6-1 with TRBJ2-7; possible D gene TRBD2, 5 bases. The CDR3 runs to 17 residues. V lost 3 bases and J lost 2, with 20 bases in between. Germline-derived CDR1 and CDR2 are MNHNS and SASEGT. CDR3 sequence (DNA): TGTGCCAGCAGTGAGCTACCTCCGGGGTTTTCGGCCTACGAGCAGTACTTC. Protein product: CASSELPPGFSAYEQYF.

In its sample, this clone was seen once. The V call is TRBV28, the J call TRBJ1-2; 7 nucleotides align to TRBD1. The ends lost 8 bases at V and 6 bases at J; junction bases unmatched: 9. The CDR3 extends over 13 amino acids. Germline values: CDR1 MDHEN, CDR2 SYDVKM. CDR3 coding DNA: TGTGCCAGCGGGGTCGTGGACAGGCATGGCTACACCTTC. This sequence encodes CASGVVDRHGYTF.

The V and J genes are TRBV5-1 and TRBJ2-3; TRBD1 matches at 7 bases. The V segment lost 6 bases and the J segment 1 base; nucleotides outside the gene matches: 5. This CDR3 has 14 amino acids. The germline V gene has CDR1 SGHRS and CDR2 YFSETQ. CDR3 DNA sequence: TGCGCCAGCAATCCTGGACAGGGCACAGATACGCAGTATTTT. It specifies CASNPGQGTDTQYF.

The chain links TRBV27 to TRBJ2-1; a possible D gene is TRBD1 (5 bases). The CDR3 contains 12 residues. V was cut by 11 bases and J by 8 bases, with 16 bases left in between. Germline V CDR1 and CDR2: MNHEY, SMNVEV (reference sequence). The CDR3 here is CASVEQGYEQFF. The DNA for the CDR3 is TGTGCCTCGGTGGAGCAGGGCTATGAGCAGTTCTTC.

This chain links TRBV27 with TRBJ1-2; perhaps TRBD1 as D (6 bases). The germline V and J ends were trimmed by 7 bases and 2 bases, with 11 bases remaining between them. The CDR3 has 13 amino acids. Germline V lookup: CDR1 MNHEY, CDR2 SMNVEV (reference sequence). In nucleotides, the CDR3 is TGTGCCAGCAAACAGGGTTCGAACTATGGCTACACCTTC. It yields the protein CASKQGSNYGYTF.

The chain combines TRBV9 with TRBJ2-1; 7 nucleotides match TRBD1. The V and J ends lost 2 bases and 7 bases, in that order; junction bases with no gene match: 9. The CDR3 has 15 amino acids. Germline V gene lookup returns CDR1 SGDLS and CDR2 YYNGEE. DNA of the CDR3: TGTGCCAGCAGCGTGGGGGACAGAAACTCAAATGAGCAGTTCTTC. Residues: CASSVGDRNSNEQFF.

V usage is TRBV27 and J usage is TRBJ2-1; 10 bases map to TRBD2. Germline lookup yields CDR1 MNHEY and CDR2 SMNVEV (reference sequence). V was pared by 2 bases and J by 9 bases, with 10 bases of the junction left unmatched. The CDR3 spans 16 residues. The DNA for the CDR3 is TGTGCCAGCAGTTTAAGTTGGGGTGGACTAGCGGTTGAGCAGTTCTTC. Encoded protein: CASSLSWGGLAVEQFF.

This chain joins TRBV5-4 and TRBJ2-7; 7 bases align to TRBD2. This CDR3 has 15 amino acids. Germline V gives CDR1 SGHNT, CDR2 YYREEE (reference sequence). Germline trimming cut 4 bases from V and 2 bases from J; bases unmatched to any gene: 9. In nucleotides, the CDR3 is TGTGCCAGCAGCCCGCGACCGGGACTACCCTACGAGCAGTACTTC. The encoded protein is CASSPRPGLPYEQYF.

Here the CDR3 reads CASSPQGAQVAFF. The CDR3 DNA follows: TGTGCCAGCAGCCCGCAAGGGGCGCAGGTTGCTTTCTTT. The rearrangement links TRBV6-6 to TRBJ1-1; D is possibly TRBD1 (5 bases). The V gene's germline CDR1 is MNHNY and CDR2 SVGAGI (reference sequence). The CDR3 length is 13 residues. The V end lost 6 bases, the J end lost 11 bases, and 19 bases lay between the germline ends.

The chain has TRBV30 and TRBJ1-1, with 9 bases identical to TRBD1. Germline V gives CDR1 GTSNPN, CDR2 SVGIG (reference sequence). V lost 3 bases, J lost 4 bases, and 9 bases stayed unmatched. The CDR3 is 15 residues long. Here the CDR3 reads CAWRPNRGRVTEAFF. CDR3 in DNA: TGTGCCTGGAGACCAAACAGGGGGCGCGTCACTGAAGCTTTCTTT.

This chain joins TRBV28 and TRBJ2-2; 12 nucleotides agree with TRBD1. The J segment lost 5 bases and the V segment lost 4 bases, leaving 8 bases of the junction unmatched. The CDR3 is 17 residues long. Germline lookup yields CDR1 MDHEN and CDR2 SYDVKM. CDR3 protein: CASSSRDRGRRTGELFF. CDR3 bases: TGTGCCAGCAGTTCCCGGGACAGGGGGCGGCGAACCGGGGAGCTGTTTTTT.

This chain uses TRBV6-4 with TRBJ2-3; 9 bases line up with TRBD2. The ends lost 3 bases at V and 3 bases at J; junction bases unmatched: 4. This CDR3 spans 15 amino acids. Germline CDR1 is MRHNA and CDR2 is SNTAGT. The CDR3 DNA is TGTGCCAGCAGTGAAGCGGGGGGCCCTACAGATACGCAGTATTTT. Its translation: CASSEAGGPTDTQYF.

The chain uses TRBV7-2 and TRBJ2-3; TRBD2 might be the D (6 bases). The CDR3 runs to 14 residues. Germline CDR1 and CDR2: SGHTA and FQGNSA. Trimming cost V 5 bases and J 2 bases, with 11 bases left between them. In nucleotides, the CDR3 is TGTGCCAGCAGCGGCGGGGCTCCCACAGATACGCAGTATTTT. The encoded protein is CASSGGAPTDTQYF.

As DNA, the CDR3 is TGTGCCAGTACCTTAGGACAGGGGGCCGGAGAGACCCAGTACTTC. Protein: CASTLGQGAGETQYF. V is TRBV19 and J is TRBJ2-5; 11 nucleotides align to TRBD1. With V trimmed by 7 bases and J by 4 bases, 8 bases remained unmatched. CDR3 length equals 15 residues. Germline V CDR1 and CDR2: LNHDA, SQIVND (reference sequence).

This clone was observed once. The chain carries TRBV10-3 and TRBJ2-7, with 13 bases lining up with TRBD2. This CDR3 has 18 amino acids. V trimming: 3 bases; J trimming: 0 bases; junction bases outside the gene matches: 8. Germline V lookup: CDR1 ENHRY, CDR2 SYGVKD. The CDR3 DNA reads TGTGCCATCAGTGACTCGATTACTAGCGGGAGGGCCTCCTACGAGCAGTACTTC. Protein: CAISDSITSGRASYEQYF.

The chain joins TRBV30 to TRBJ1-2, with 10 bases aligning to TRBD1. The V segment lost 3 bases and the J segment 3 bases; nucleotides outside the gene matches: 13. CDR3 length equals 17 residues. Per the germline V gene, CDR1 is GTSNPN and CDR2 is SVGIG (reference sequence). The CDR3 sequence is CAWSPTGTGALYYGYTF. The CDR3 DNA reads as TGTGCCTGGAGCCCAACCGGGACAGGGGCCTTGTACTATGGCTACACCTTC.